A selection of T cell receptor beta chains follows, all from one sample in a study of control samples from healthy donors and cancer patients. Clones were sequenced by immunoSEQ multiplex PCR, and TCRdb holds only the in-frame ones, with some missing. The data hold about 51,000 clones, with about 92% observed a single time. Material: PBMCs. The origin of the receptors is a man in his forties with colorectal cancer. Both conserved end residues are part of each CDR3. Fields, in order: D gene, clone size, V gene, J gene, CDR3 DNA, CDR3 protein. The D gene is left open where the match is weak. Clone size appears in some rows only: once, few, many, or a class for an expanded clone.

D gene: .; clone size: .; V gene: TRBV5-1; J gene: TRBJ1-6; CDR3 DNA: TGCACCAGCAGCTTGGCCGGGAGCTCCTATAATTCACCCCTCCACTTT; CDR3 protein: CTSSLAGSSYNSPLHF
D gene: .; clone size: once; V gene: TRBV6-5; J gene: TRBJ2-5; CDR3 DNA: TGTGCCAGTCAAAAATCCGCCCAGGTCAGTGGGACCCAGTACTTC; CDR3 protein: CASQKSAQVSGTQYF
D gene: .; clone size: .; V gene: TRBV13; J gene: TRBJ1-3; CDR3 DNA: TGTGCCAGCAGCCTTCTACCGGGGTCCAAGAGAAACACCATATATTTT; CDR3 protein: CASSLLPGSKRNTIYF
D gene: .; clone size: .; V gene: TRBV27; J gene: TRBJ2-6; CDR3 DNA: TGTGCCAGCAATAAGGGCAGGGCGAACTCTGGGGCCAACGTCCTGACTTTC; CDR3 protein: CASNKGRANSGANVLTF
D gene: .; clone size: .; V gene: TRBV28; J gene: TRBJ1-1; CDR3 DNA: TGTGCCAGCAGTTGGACAGATAACACTGAAGCTTTCTTT; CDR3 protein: CASSWTDNTEAFF
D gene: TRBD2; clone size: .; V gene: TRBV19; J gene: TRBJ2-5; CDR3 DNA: TGTGCCAGTAGTATGGGGCTAGCGGGAGGGTTCCAAGAGACCCAGTACTTC; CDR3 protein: CASSMGLAGGFQETQYF
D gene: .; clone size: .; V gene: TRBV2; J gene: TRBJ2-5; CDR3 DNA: TGTGCCACCGGGGGGACCCAGTACTTC; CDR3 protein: CATGGTQYF
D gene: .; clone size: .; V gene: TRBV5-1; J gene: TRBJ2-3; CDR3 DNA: TGCGCCAGCAGCTTGCTCTGGGTCGCAGATACGCAGTATTTT; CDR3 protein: CASSLLWVADTQYF
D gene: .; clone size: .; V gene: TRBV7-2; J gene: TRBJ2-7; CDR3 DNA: TGTGCCAGCAGCTCTCGACTACACTCCTCCTACGAGCAGTACTTC; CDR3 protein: CASSSRLHSSYEQYF
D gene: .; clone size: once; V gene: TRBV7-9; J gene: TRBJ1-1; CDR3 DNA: TGTGCCAGCAGCTTAGGAGGAGGCCTCACTGAAGCTTTCTTT; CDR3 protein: CASSLGGGLTEAFF
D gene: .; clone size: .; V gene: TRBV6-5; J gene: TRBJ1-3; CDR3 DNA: TGTGCCAGCAGTCTGGGGGACGGAAACACCATATATTTT; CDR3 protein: CASSLGDGNTIYF
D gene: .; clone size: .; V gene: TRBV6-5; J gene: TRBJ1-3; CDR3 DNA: TGTGCCAGCAGAATGATGGGAGGGTCTGGAAACACCATATATTTT; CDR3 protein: CASRMMGGSGNTIYF
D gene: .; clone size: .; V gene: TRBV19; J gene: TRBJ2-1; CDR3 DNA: TGTGCCAGTAATGGGTGGACTGGAGGGATCGATGAGCAGTTCTTC; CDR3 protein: CASNGWTGGIDEQFF
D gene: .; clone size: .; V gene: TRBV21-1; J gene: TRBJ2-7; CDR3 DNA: TGTGCCAGCAGCAAAGAGGAGGAACGAAGCGGGAGAGTTCCATCGGGCGAGCAGTACTTC; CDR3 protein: CASSKEEERSGRVPSGEQYF
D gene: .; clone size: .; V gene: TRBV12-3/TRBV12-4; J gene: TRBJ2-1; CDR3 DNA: TGTGCCAGCAGTTTAGGGGGAGGATCGTTCTTC; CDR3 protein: CASSLGGGSFF
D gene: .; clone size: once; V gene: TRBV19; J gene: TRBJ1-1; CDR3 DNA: TGTGCCAGTAGTTCTTCGACACGGATTTTGAACACTGAAGCTTTCTTT; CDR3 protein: CASSSSTRILNTEAFF